These 16 T cell receptor beta chains came from one sample sequenced in a study of shared clonotypes between healthy human individuals. Data came from immunoSEQ multiplex PCR; TCRdb stores just in-frame clones and leaves some out. Of 780,000 or so clones listed, approximately 72% are singletons. The sequencing sample was made of memory CD4+ T cells sorted from blood. Indicated subset: CD45RA-negative fraction. These receptors came from a woman aged 25 to 39 in good health.

The CDR3 DNA follows: TGTGCCAGCTCACCCTCGGGACCTAGTCAGCCCCAGCATTTT. Translated, it gives CASSPSGPSQPQHF. The genes are TRBV18 and TRBJ1-5; D may be TRBD1 (5 bases). Germline loops: CDR1 KGHSH, CDR2 LQKENI. The CDR3 consists of 14 residues. V dropped 3 bases and J dropped 6 bases, with 12 bases sitting between them.

The V call is TRBV19, the J call TRBJ2-3; 7 bases agree with TRBD2. This CDR3 is 16 amino acids long. Germline lookup yields CDR1 LNHDA and CDR2 SQIVND (reference sequence). J gave up 5 bases and V 5 bases, and 13 bases lay outside the gene matches. The chain's CDR3 is CASSVSRREGRDTQYF. DNA of the CDR3: TGTGCCAGTAGTGTATCTAGGAGGGAGGGCCGAGATACGCAGTATTTT.

The chain employs TRBV15 and TRBJ2-5, with D possibly matching TRBD2 (5 bases). With 2 bases removed from V and 3 bases from J, the gap between germline ends came to 7 bases. This CDR3 comprises 13 residues. Germline CDR1 and CDR2: LNHNV and YYDKDF (reference sequence). This chain's CDR3 is CATSRWGEETQYF. DNA of the CDR3: TGTGCCACCAGCAGATGGGGAGAAGAGACCCAGTACTTC.

Notes on this clone: The same CDR3 can be traced to other DNA sequences in this sample. The chain recombines TRBV28 with TRBJ1-2; 7 bases fit TRBD1. This CDR3 comprises 15 residues. Germline lookup yields CDR1 MDHEN and CDR2 SYDVKM. Trimming cost V 2 bases and J 2 bases; bases outside gene matches: 5. CDR3 nucleotide sequence: TGTGCCAGCAGTTTAAGGACAGGAGCCAACTATGGCTACACCTTC. It translates to CASSLRTGANYGYTF.

The CDR3 region has the DNA TGTGCCAGCAGCCGACTAGGCGGTGTCACCGGGGAGCTGTTTTTT. Translating gives CASSRLGGVTGELFF. J is TRBJ2-2 and V is TRBV5-8; D might be TRBD2 (6 bases). V dropped 4 bases and J dropped 4 bases, with 14 bases sitting between them. This CDR3 comprises 15 residues. Germline values: CDR1 SGHTS, CDR2 YDEGEE.

The chain employs TRBV28 and TRBJ2-1, with 9 positions matching TRBD2. V lost 6 bases to trimming and J lost 7 bases; unmatched junction nucleotides: 10. Looked up from germline, CDR1 is MDHEN and CDR2 is SYDVKM. This CDR3 is built from 15 residues. CDR3 region: CASRSLAGNANEQFF. The CDR3 coding sequence is TGTGCCAGCAGAAGTCTAGCGGGGAATGCGAATGAGCAGTTCTTC.

CDR3 DNA sequence: TGCGCCAGCAGCCCGGGACAGGGGGCATGGGAGACCCAGTACTTC. Translation: CASSPGQGAWETQYF. The chain recombines TRBV5-1 with TRBJ2-5; 12 nucleotides align to TRBD1. V shed 4 bases and J 5 bases; nucleotides not matched to a gene: 6. This CDR3 comprises 15 residues. Looked up from germline, CDR1 is SGHRS and CDR2 is YFSETQ.

This chain uses TRBV7-8 with TRBJ2-3; possible D gene TRBD1, 6 bases. V was trimmed by 0 bases and J by 4 bases, leaving 17 bases between them. Germline V gene lookup returns CDR1 SGHVS and CDR2 FQNEAQ. The CDR3 runs to 17 residues. CDR3 sequence: CASSLALGQGRADTQYF. The CDR3 coding sequence is TGTGCCAGCAGCTTAGCGCTGGGGCAGGGGCGTGCAGATACGCAGTATTTT.

The rearrangement joins TRBV6-1 to TRBJ2-7; tentatively, D is TRBD2 (6 bases). The germline V gene encodes CDR1 MNHNS and CDR2 SASEGT. The CDR3 runs 15 residues. The ends were cut back, 4 bases at V and 1 base at J, with 14 bases in the middle. CDR3 nucleotides: TGTGCCAGCAGTGGCCGACAGAGCGGGTCCTACGAGCAGTACTTC. It specifies CASSGRQSGSYEQYF.

As regards this clone: Other DNA sequences within the sample encode an identical CDR3. The rearrangement joins TRBV11-3 to TRBJ2-1; 11 nucleotides match TRBD1. CDR1 and CDR2 (germline): SGHNT, YENEEA. Germline trimming cut 0 bases from V and 3 bases from J; bases unmatched to any gene: 4. The CDR3 is 17 amino acids. The CDR3 region is CASSLDSGTGGYNEQFF. DNA of the CDR3: TGTGCCAGCAGCTTAGATAGCGGGACAGGGGGCTACAATGAGCAGTTCTTC.

As for this clone: This likely stems from a read error, as it lies one base from a far larger clone. The chain combines TRBV6-5 with TRBJ1-2, with unresolved D. The CDR3 has 14 residues. V gave up 4 bases and J gave up 12 bases, with 21 bases separating them. Germline loops: CDR1 MNHEY, CDR2 SVGAGI. The CDR3: CASSSHSGEIGNTF. The CDR3 DNA reads as TGTGCCAGCAGTTCTCACAGCGGAGAAATCGGCAACACCTTC.

The J gene is TRBJ1-4, the V gene TRBV10-3; D gene unclear. This CDR3 is built from 14 residues. Germline V gene lookup returns CDR1 ENHRY and CDR2 SYGVKD. Trimming removed 4 bases from V and 8 bases from J, with 14 bases in between. DNA of the CDR3: TGTGCCATCAGTGGTTCGGCCTCCGGAGAAAAACTGTTTTTT. Translating it yields CAISGSASGEKLFF.

The sample holds many counts of this clone. This chain connects TRBV5-1 to TRBJ2-4, with 13 bases that match TRBD2. This CDR3 spans 17 amino acids. V shed 3 bases, J shed 0 bases, and the junction held 3 bases outside the gene matches. The germline gives CDR1 SGHRS, CDR2 YFSETQ. The CDR3 region is CASSSGLAGVAKNIQYF. CDR3 coding DNA: TGCGCCAGCAGCTCCGGACTAGCGGGAGTAGCCAAAAACATTCAGTACTTC.

This clone was counted once. The genes are TRBV18 and TRBJ1-2, with D hard to call. Germline V CDR1 and CDR2: KGHSH, LQKENI. The V end was cut by 4 bases, the J end by 7 bases, with 13 bases between. This CDR3 has 13 residues. Written as DNA, the CDR3 is TGTGCCAGCTCACTAGATTCAGGTTCTGGCTACACCTTC. It is translated as CASSLDSGSGYTF.

The rearrangement uses TRBV28 and TRBJ1-4; TRBD1 agrees at 10 bases. Germline V gene lookup returns CDR1 MDHEN and CDR2 SYDVKM. V gave up 3 bases and J gave up 7 bases; unmatched junction bases: 5. The CDR3 has 15 amino acids. This CDR3 reads CASSFPGQGLEKLFF. The CDR3 bases are TGTGCCAGCAGTTTCCCGGGACAGGGGCTTGAAAAACTGTTTTTT. The full variable domain, its missing parts supplied by reference TRBV28 and TRBJ1-4, is DVKVTQSSRYLVKRTGEKVFLECVQDMDHENMFWYRQDPGLGLRLIYFSYDVKMKEKGDIPEGYSVSREKKERFSLILESASTNQTSMYLCASSFPGQGLEKLFFGSGTQLSVL.

This sequence joins TRBV5-4 and TRBJ1-1, with TRBD1 as a possible D gene (5 bases). Trimming removed 0 bases from V and 0 bases from J, with 9 bases in between. CDR3 length: 15 residues. The germline V gene encodes CDR1 SGHNT and CDR2 YYREEE (reference sequence). This CDR3 is CASSLGQRMNTEAFF. CDR3 bases: TGTGCCAGCAGCTTGGGACAGCGCATGAACACTGAAGCTTTCTTT.